This T cell receptor (beta chain) originates from a study of blood T cell repertoires in COVID-19. The assay was immunoSEQ multiplex PCR, and TCRdb's table has in-frame clones only and misses some. The table shows over 120,000 clones, with 75% to 80% occurring only once. Participant age was roughly 18 to 90 years, and participants resided in fewer than 30 US areas. Among Cohort 3 donors, those recovered had two negative PCRs, clearance, or symptom resolution. This clone was seen only once. Sequencing was done on a sample of PBMCs or T cells enriched from blood (not recorded which). The clonotype comes from a woman in her 50s who had recovered from COVID-19.

The CDR3 protein is CASLMEPGAEAFF. The CDR3 region has the DNA TGTGCCAGCCTAATGGAGCCGGGGGCTGAAGCTTTCTTT. V usage is TRBV2 and J usage is TRBJ1-1, with D tentatively TRBD1 (5 bases). The CDR3 runs 13 residues. The V gene's germline CDR1 is SNHLY and CDR2 FYNNEI. The V end was cut by 8 bases, the J end by 6 bases, with 16 bases between.